One and the same sample provided the 9 T cell receptor beta chains below, sequenced in a study of T cell clusters in autoimmune cytopenias. Tens of thousands of genome equivalents of blood DNA were amplified for TRB. TRB rearrangements were amplified by touch-down multiplex PCR with mixed TRB-A/B primers. TCRdb re-called the multiplex PCR reads and catalogs CDR3 proteins one per entry, DNA excluded. The table counts fewer than 3,000 distinct CDR3 sequences; 35% to 55% lies in the top ten. The specimen sequenced was peripheral blood. These receptors came from a human donor with an autoimmune cytopenia or autoimmune hepatitis (not recorded which).

Judged by frequency, this clonotype is medium-sized. The genes are TRBV6-5 and TRBJ2-1. The CDR3 covers 15 residues. Per the germline V gene, CDR1 is MNHEY and CDR2 is SVGAGI. CDR3 amino acids: CASSYDQVSYNEQFF.

This clonotype ranks as medium-sized in terms of frequency. This chain links TRBV6-5 with TRBJ1-2. There are 14 residues in the CDR3. The V gene's germline CDR1 is MNHEY and CDR2 SVGAGI. The chain's CDR3 is CASSYRGTYYGYTF.

This clonotype counts as medium-sized by frequency. The chain carries TRBV19 and TRBJ1-2; TCRdb proposes TRBD1, but this gene call is untestable without DNA. Germline CDR1 LNHDA, CDR2 SQIVND (reference sequence). The CDR3 consists of 12 residues. Here the CDR3 reads CATTGGALGYTF.

The rearrangement uses TRBV19 and TRBJ2-1; TCRdb's assignment of TRBD2 cannot be checked, as there is no DNA. The CDR3 extends over 19 amino acids. Germline V gene sequence: CDR1 LNHDA, CDR2 SQIVND (reference sequence). CDR3 loop: CASSTTPGKAGPSYNEQFF.

The rearrangement uses TRBV5-5 and TRBJ2-3; TCRdb's D call of TRBD2 is untestable without DNA. Germline assignment: CDR1 SGHKS and CDR2 YYEKEE (reference sequence). CDR3 length: 14 residues. The CDR3 spells CASSLAGRTDTQYF.

Its frequency marks this clonotype as medium-sized. V is TRBV29-1 and J is TRBJ2-7; TCRdb's D gene call, TRBD1, goes unchecked for lack of DNA. This CDR3 spans 13 amino acids. Germline CDR1 and CDR2: SQVTM and ANQGSEA. The CDR3 protein is CSAGGDRGYEQYF.

V usage is TRBV7-6 and J usage is TRBJ1-5; the D call from TCRdb, TRBD1, cannot be confirmed without DNA. The germline gives CDR1 SGHVS, CDR2 FNYEAQ. CDR3 length equals 16 residues. Here the CDR3 reads CASSYLAQGSNQPQHF.

According to its frequency, this clonotype is medium-sized. The chain has TRBV12-3 or TRBV12-4 and TRBJ2-7. This CDR3 comprises 14 residues. CDR3 residues: CASRTTGEHYEQYF.

The chain is built from TRBV20-1 and TRBJ1-2. The CDR3 sequence is 13 residues long. Germline V gene lookup returns CDR1 DFQATT and CDR2 SNEGSKA (reference sequence). This chain's CDR3 is CSARIPGLRSSTF.